This TCR beta chain was profiled in a study of T cell responses to AZD1222 COVID-19 vaccine. Notes on the study in general: Among vaccine-associated CD4 TCRs, coverage spanned spike, with dominance at 160-218 and 743-854.

A note on this clone: Its antigen is unknown.

Germline V gives CDR1 MDHEN, CDR2 SYDVKM. Trimming took 5 bases from V and 4 from J, leaving 8 bases between them. This CDR3 comprises 12 residues. TCRdb keeps only in-frame clones here, not all; method: immunoSEQ multiplex PCR. There are 200,000 to 250,000 clones in the sample; about 94% occur only once, and roughly 1.8% lies in the top ten. The sequencing used peripheral blood, collected 28 days after the second dose of the MenACWY control vaccine. The chain employs TRBV28 and TRBJ1-2; D is undetermined. This receptor was identified in an adult who received the MenACWY meningococcal vaccine as a control. CDR3 sequence reads: CASSAGSYGYTF. The DNA of the CDR3 is TGTGCCAGCAGTGCGGGGTCCTATGGCTACACCTTC.